This T cell receptor beta chain derives from a study of control samples from healthy donors and cancer patients. Sequenced by immunoSEQ multiplex PCR; TCRdb stores in-frame clones only, minus some. The table lists approximately 230,000 clones, over 70% of them singletons, with about 14% in the top ten. The CDR3 sequence is 14 residues long. Losses at the gene ends were 5 bases for V and 6 bases for J; bases not matched to a gene: 2. Germline lookup yields CDR1 LNHDA and CDR2 SQIVND (reference sequence). J is TRBJ2-2 and V is TRBV19, with 11 positions matching TRBD1. The specimen sequenced was PBMCs. The TCR was taken from a woman aged 55-69 years with lung cancer. CDR3 region: CASSPDRGPGELFF. CDR3 nucleotide sequence: TGTGCCAGTAGTCCGGACAGGGGGCCCGGGGAGCTGTTTTTT.